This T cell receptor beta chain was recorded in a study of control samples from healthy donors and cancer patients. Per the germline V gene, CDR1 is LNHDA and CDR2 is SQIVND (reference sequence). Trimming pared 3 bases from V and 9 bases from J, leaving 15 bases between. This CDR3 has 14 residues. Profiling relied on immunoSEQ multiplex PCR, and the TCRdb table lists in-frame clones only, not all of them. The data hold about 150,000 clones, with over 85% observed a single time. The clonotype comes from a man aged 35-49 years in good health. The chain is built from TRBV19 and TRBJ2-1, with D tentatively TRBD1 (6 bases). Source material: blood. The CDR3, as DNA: TGTGCCAGTAGTATTTACCCCGCAGGGGTTGAGCAGTTCTTC. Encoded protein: CASSIYPAGVEQFF.